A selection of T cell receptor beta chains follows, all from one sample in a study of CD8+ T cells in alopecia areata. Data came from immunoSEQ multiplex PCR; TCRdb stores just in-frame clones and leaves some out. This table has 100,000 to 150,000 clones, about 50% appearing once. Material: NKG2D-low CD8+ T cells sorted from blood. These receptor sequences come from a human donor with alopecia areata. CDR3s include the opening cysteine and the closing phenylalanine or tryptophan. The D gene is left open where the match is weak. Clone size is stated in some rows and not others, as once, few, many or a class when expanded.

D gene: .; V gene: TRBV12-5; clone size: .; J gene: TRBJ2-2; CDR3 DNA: TGTGCTAGTGGTCCCTACACCGGGGAGCTGTTTTTT; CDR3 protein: CASGPYTGELFF
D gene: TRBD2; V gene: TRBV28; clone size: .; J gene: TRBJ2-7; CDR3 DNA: TGTGCCAGCAGGACTAGCGGTATCTACGAGCAGTACTTC; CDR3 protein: CASRTSGIYEQYF
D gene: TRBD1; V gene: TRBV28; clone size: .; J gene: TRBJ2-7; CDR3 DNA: TGTGCCAGCAGTTTTAAGGGACAGAGCTACGAGCAGTACTTC; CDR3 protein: CASSFKGQSYEQYF
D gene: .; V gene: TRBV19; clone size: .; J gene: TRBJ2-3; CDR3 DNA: TGTGCCAGTAGCCCCTTTGGGGGAGAGGCAGATACGCAGTATTTT; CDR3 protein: CASSPFGGEADTQYF
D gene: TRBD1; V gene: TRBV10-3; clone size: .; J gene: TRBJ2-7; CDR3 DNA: TGTGCCATGGGGACAGGGACCTACGAGCAGTACTTC; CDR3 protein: CAMGTGTYEQYF
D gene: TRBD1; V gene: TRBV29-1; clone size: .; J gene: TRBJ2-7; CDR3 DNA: TGCAGCGCCCGGACAGGGCTTTCCTACGAGCAGTACTTC; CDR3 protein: CSARTGLSYEQYF
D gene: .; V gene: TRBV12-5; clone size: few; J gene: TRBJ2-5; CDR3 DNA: TGTGCTAGTGGTTTGTTCACAGAGGAAGAGACCCAGTACTTC; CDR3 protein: CASGLFTEEETQYF
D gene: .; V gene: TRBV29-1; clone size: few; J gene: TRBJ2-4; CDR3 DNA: TGCAGCGTTGGCTCGGGGGCCAAAAACATTCAGTACTTC; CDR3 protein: CSVGSGAKNIQYF
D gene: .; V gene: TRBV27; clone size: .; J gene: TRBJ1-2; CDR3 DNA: TGTGCCAGCAGTTTCACCCTTAGCAGGGAAGCTAACTATGGCTACACCTTC; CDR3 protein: CASSFTLSREANYGYTF
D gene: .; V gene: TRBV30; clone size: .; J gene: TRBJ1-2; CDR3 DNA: TGTGCCTGGAGTGAAAAGGGAGGAGACTATGGCTACACCTTC; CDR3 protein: CAWSEKGGDYGYTF
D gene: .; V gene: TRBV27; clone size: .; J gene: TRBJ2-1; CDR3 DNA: TGTGCCAGCGGACGAGTGAACAATGAGCAGTTCTTC; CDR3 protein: CASGRVNNEQFF
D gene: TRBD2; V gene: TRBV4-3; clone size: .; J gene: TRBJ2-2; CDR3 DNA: TGCGCCAGCAGCCAAGATAGGGCGGGAGTACCTTCCGGATCCTCCACCGGGGAGCTGTTTTTT; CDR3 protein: CASSQDRAGVPSGSSTGELFF
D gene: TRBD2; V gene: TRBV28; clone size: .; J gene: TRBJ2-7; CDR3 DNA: TGTGCCAGCAGAGGTAGCGGGCTCTACGAGCAGTACTTC; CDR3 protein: CASRGSGLYEQYF
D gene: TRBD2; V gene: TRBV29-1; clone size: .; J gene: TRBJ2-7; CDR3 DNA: TGCAGCGTTTTCACTAGCGGAGAGCAGTACTTC; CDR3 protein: CSVFTSGEQYF
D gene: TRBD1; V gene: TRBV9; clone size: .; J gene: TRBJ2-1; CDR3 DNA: TGTGCCAGCAGTGACGGACAGGAGTACAATGAGCAGTTCTTC; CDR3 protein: CASSDGQEYNEQFF
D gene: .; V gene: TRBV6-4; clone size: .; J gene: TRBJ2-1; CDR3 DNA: TGTGCCAGCAGTGAAGAGGGACACAATGAGCAGTTCTTC; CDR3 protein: CASSEEGHNEQFF
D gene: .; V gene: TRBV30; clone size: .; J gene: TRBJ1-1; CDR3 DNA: TGTGCCTGGAGTGTCTATCAGGGGACTGAAGCTTTCTTT; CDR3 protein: CAWSVYQGTEAFF
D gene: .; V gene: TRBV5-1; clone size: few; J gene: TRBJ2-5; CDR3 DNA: TGCGCCAGCAGCTCGCAAGAGACCCAGTACTTC; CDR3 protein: CASSSQETQYF
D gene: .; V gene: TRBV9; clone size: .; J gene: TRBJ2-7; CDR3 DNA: TGTGCCAGCACCACCGGGACCGCCTACGAGCAGTACTTC; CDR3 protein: CASTTGTAYEQYF
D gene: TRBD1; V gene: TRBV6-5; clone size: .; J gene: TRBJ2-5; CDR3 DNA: TGTGCCAGCAGCCGTGGACAGGGCCGAGAGACCCAGTACTTC; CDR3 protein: CASSRGQGRETQYF
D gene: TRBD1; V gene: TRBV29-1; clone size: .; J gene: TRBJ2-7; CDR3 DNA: TGCAGCGTTGAAGGGACAGGGGGATCCTACGAGCAGTACTTC; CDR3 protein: CSVEGTGGSYEQYF
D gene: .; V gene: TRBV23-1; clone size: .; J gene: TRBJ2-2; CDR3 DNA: TGCGCCAGCAGTCTTGCCGGGGAGCTGTTTTTT; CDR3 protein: CASSLAGELFF
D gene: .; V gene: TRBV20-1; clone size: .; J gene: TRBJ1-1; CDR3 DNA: TGCAGTGCTATGGAGGTTACTGAAGCTTTCTTT; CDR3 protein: CSAMEVTEAFF
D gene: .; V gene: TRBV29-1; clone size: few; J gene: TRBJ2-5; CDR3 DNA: TGCAGCGTTCACTCGGAGACCCAGTACTTC; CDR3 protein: CSVHSETQYF
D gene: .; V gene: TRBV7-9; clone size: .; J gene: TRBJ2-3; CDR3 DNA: TGTGCCAGCAGCCCCGAGGACCCGACAGTAGATAGCACAGATACGCAGTATTTT; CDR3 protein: CASSPEDPTVDSTDTQYF
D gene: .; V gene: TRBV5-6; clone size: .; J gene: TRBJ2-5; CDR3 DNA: TGTGCCAGCGGCCCTGAGGAGGTTGAGACCCAGTACTTC; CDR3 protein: CASGPEEVETQYF
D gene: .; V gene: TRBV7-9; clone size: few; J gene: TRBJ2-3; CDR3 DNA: TGTGCCAGCAGTACGACAGATACGCAGTATTTT; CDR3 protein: CASSTTDTQYF
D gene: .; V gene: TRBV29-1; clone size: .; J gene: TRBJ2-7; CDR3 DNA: TGCAGCGCCGACTGGGACTACGAGCAGTACTTC; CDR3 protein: CSADWDYEQYF
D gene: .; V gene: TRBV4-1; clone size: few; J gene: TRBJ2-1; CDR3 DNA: TGCGCCAGCAGCCAAGCAGGGGTTACTGAGCAGTTCTTC; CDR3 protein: CASSQAGVTEQFF
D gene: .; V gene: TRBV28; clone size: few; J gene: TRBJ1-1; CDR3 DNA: TGTGCCAGCAGTCCAATCGACGCAGGGTATACTGAAGCTTTCTTT; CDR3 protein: CASSPIDAGYTEAFF
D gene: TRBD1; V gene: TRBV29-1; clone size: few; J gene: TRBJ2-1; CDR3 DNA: TGCAGCGTTGAAGGGGGACAGGGGGCCGCTGGCTCCTACAATGAGCAGTTCTTC; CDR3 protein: CSVEGGQGAAGSYNEQFF
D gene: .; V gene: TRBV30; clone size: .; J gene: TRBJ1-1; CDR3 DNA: TGTGCCTGGAGTGTTTCTGAGAACACTGAAGCTTTCTTT; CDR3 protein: CAWSVSENTEAFF
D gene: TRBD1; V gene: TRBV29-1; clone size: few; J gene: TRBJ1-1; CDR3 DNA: TGCAGCGTTGAGCTAGACGGGACAGTCAACACTGAAGCTTTCTTT; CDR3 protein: CSVELDGTVNTEAFF
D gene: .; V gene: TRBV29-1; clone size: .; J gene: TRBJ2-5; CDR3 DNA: TGCAGCGCACTTCAGACAGTCCAAGAGACCCAGTACTTC; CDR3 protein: CSALQTVQETQYF
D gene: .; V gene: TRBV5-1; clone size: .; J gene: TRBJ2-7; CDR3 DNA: TGCGCCAGCAGCTTGGATCTTGGGCTCAACTACGAGCAGTACTTC; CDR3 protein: CASSLDLGLNYEQYF
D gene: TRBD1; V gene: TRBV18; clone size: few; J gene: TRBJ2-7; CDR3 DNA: TGTGCCAGCTCCCCGACAGGGGTTGAGCAGTACTTC; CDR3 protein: CASSPTGVEQYF
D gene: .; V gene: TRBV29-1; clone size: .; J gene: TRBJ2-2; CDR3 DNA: TGCAGCGTTGAAGCGGACGGCGGGGAGCTGTTTTTT; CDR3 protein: CSVEADGGELFF
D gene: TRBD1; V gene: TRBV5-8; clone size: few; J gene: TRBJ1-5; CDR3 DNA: TGTGCCAGCAGCTTAAGGGGGCGAAGCAATCAGCCCCAGCATTTT; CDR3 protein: CASSLRGRSNQPQHF
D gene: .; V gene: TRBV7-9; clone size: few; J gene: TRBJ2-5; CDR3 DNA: TGTGCCAGCAGCTTAGATTCCAGGGCTGGGACCCAGTACTTC; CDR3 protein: CASSLDSRAGTQYF
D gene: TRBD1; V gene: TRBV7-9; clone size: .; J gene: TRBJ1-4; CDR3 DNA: TGTGCCAGCAGCGCGTCCGACAGGGCCCGGCGTGAAAAACTGTTTTTT; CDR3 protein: CASSASDRARREKLFF
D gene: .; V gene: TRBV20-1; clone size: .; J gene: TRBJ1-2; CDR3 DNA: TGCAGTCAACCCTATGGCTACACCTTC; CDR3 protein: CSQPYGYTF
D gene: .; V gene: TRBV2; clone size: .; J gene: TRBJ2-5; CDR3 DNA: TGTGCCACCTTTCGAGAGACCCAGTACTTC; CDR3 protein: CATFRETQYF
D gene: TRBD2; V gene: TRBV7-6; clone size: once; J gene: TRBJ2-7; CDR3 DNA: TGTGCCAGCAGCTTAGGTAGCGGGCCCTCCTACGAGCAGTACTTC; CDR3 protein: CASSLGSGPSYEQYF
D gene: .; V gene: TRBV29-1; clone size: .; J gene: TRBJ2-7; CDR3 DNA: TGCAGCGTCGAGCGGAAACCCTACGAGCAGTACTTC; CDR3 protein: CSVERKPYEQYF
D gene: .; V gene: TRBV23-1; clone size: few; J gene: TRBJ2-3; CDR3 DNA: TGCGCCAGCAGTCAAGACAGGAAGTCAGATACGCAGTATTTT; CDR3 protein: CASSQDRKSDTQYF
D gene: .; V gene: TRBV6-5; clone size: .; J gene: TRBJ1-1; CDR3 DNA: TGTGCCAGCAGTTACGCGGGGGCCCACACTGAAGCTTTCTTT; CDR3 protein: CASSYAGAHTEAFF
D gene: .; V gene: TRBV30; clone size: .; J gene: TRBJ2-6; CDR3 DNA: TGTGCCTGGAGTGATGGGGCCAACGTCCTGACTTTC; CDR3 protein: CAWSDGANVLTF
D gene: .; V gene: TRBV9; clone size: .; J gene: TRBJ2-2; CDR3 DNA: TGTGCCAGCAGCGTTACCGGCGGGGAGCTGTTTTTT; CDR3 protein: CASSVTGGELFF
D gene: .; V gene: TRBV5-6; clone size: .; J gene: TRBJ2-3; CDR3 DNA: TGTGCCAGCAGCTGGGGACGAGATACGCAGTATTTT; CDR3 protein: CASSWGRDTQYF
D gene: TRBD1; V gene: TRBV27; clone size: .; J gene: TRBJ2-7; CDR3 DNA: TGTGCCAGCAGTACGCGACAGGGGCCCTCCTACGAGCAGTACTTC; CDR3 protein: CASSTRQGPSYEQYF
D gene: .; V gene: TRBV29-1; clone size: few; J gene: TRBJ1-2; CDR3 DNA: TGCAGCGTTGAGAGACAGGACAACGTGGGGGGCTACACCTTC; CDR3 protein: CSVERQDNVGGYTF
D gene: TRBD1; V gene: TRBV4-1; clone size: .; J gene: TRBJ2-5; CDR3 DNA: TGCGCCAGCAGCCAAGTAATCCCGACAGGGTTAGAGACCCAGTACTTC; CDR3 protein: CASSQVIPTGLETQYF
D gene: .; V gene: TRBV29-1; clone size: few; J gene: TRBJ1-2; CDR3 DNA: TGCAGCGTTGAGCGACAGCCCAACCGGGGGGACGGCTACACCTTC; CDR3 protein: CSVERQPNRGDGYTF
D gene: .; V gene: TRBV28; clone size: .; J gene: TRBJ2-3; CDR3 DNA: TGTGCCAGCAGTCTACAGGGTCCAGATACGCAGTATTTT; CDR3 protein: CASSLQGPDTQYF
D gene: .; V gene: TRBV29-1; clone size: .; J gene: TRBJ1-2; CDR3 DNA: TGCAGCGTGCCGACCCCCCTGGGTTATGGCTACACCTTC; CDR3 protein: CSVPTPLGYGYTF
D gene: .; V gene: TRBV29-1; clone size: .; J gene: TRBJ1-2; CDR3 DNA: TGCAGCGTGGGGGGGATAGATGTAAACTATGGCTACACCTTC; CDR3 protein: CSVGGIDVNYGYTF